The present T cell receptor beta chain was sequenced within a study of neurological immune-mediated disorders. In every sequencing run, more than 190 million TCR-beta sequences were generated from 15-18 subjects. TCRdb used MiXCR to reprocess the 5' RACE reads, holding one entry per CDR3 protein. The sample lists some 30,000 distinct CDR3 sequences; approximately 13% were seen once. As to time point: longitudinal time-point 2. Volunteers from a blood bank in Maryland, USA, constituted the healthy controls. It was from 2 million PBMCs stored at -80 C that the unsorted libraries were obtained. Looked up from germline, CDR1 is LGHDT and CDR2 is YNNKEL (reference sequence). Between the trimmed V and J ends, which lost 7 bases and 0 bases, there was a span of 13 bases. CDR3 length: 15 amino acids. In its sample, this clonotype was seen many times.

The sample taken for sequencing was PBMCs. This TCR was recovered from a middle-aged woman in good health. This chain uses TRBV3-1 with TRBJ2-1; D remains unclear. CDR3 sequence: CASTPTRSSYNEQFF. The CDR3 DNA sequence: TGTGCCAGCACCCCCACACGAAGCTCCTACAATGAGCAGTTCTTC.